The 5 T cell receptor beta chains below come from one sample, sequenced in a study of cytomegalovirus exposure and HLA in healthy donors (dated by TCRdb to 2016 to 2017). Library creation used the immunoSEQ multiplex PCR assay. For the multiplex PCR, a mixture combining 60 forward primers for TCR Vbeta segments and 13 reverse primers for TCR Jbeta segments was used. Entries here come from immuneACCESS through TCRdb and include only in-frame sequences with V and J called. Some clones fail to appear in such tables; in the studies checked, an unresolved V gene covers under half of the shortfall, and the cause of the remainder is unknown. The sample data list some 130,000 clones, and just under 85% of these were observed just once. Of the sample, approximately 3% falls within the top ten clones. Sample: PBMCs. These receptors all stem from a boy aged 2 to 10 in good health and CMV-seronegative.

The chain combines TRBV18 with TRBJ2-1; D perhaps matches TRBD1 (5 bases). Germline V gives CDR1 KGHSH, CDR2 LQKENI. Between the trimmed V and J ends, which lost 3 bases and 8 bases, there was a span of 8 bases. This CDR3 is built from 12 residues. The CDR3 protein is CASSPLGDEQFF. CDR3 DNA sequence: TGTGCCAGCTCACCCCTAGGGGATGAGCAGTTCTTC. Complete variable domain (other parts from reference TRBV18 and TRBJ2-1): NAGVMQNPRHLVRRRGQEARLRCSPMKGHSHVYWYRQLPEEGLKFMVYLQKENIIDESGMPKERFSAEFPKEGPSILRIQQVVRGDSAAYFCASSPLGDEQFFGPGTRLTVL.

V usage is TRBV6-5 and J usage is TRBJ1-6; unclear D gene. V shed 2 bases and J shed 4 bases, with 9 bases lying between them. Germline V lookup: CDR1 MNHEY, CDR2 SVGAGI. The CDR3 covers 15 residues. The CDR3 coding sequence is TGTGCCAGCAGTTACGGAGCGTCGTATAATTCACCCCTCCACTTT. Residues: CASSYGASYNSPLHF.

As for this clone: This clone may be a read error of a much larger clone one base away. The chain's CDR3 is CAWSGQRDWSPLHF. The CDR3 DNA sequence: TGTGCCTGGAGTGGACAGCGAGACTGGTCACCCCTCCACTTT. J is TRBJ1-6 and V is TRBV30; a weak D match, TRBD1 (5 bases). Germline V gene data show CDR1 as GTSNPN and CDR2 as SVGIG (reference sequence). Trimming pared 1 base from V and 10 bases from J, leaving 14 bases between. CDR3 size: 14 residues.

The V call is TRBV7-8, the J call TRBJ2-1, with TRBD2 identical over 10 bases. Trimming removed 6 bases from V and 4 bases from J; junction bases left unmatched: 3. Germline CDR1 is SGHVS and CDR2 is FQNEAQ. The CDR3 spans 14 residues. The CDR3: CASRWTSGYNEQFF. The DNA of the CDR3 is TGTGCCAGCAGGTGGACTAGCGGATACAATGAGCAGTTCTTC.

The J gene is TRBJ1-2, the V gene TRBV9, with D hard to call. The CDR3 runs to 13 residues. The germline V gene has CDR1 SGDLS and CDR2 YYNGEE. V was clipped by 7 bases and J by 8 bases, with 18 bases between them. CDR3 residues: CASGPSGVGGYTF. The CDR3 nucleotides read TGTGCCAGCGGCCCGTCGGGAGTGGGCGGCTACACCTTC.